This T cell receptor beta chain was sequenced during a study of control samples from healthy donors and cancer patients. In germline, CDR1 is LNHDA, CDR2 SQIVND (reference sequence). With 4 bases removed from V and 0 bases from J, the gap between germline ends came to 7 bases. The CDR3 length is 13 residues. Method: immunoSEQ multiplex PCR; TCRdb's copy keeps in-frame clones and lacks some. Of around 120,000 clones in the sample, more than 70% were seen once. The chain couples TRBV19 to TRBJ2-7; D unresolved. The specimen was blood. This sequence originates from a man aged 40-49 years in good health. The CDR3 reads CASSTGSSYEQYF. CDR3 nucleotide sequence: TGTGCCAGTAGTACCGGTTCCTCCTACGAGCAGTACTTC.